These 10 T cell receptor beta chains came from one sample sequenced in a study of blood T cell repertoires in COVID-19. The protocol was immunoSEQ multiplex PCR, while the TCRdb copy is restricted to in-frame clones and leaves out a portion. The repertoire holds 300,000 to 450,000 clones, roughly 85% seen once, with about 3.6% in the top ten. Sequences were obtained from peripheral blood. These receptors all come from a woman younger than 30 with acute or convalescent COVID-19.

This clone was seen at least ten times. The chain uses TRBV11-1 and TRBJ2-2; D unclear. V was pared by 1 base and J by 7 bases, with 4 bases between. Germline V lookup: CDR1 SGHAT, CDR2 FQDESV (reference sequence). This CDR3 spans 12 amino acids. The CDR3 is CASSLDGGELFF. The CDR3 bases are TGTGCCAGCAGCTTAGACGGCGGGGAGCTGTTTTTT.

This sequence joins TRBV4-1 and TRBJ1-2; 7 bases are a match to TRBD1. This CDR3 comprises 15 residues. The germline V gene has CDR1 MGHRA and CDR2 YSYEKL. V gave up 4 bases and J gave up 3 bases; unmatched junction bases: 8. The CDR3 sequence: CASSRTGASDYGYTF. For the CDR3, the DNA is TGCGCCAGCAGCCGAACAGGGGCTTCCGACTATGGCTACACCTTC.

The gene calls are TRBV24-1 and TRBJ2-2; the D gene is possibly TRBD1 (5 bases). The CDR3 has 14 amino acids. CDR1 and CDR2 from the germline V gene are KGHDR and SFDVKD. The V end was cut by 4 bases, the J end by 7 bases, with 12 bases between. CDR3 region: CATSESGARGELFF. CDR3 nucleotides: TGTGCCACCAGTGAAAGTGGGGCACGCGGGGAGCTGTTTTTT.

The chain combines TRBV9 with TRBJ1-5; no reliable D call. Germline V lookup: CDR1 SGDLS, CDR2 YYNGEE. V lost 6 bases and J 4 bases, leaving 26 bases between the germline ends. The CDR3 is 18 residues long. This chain's CDR3 is CASTPTRRGGGLNQPQHF. CDR3 DNA sequence: TGTGCCAGCACCCCAACCCGGAGAGGCGGCGGTCTTAATCAGCCCCAGCATTTT. The full variable domain, its missing parts supplied by reference TRBV9 and TRBJ1-5, is DSGVTQTPKHLITATGQRVTLRCSPRSGDLSVYWYQQSLDQGLQFLIQYYNGEERAKGNILERFSAQQFPDLHSELNLSSLELGDSALYFCASTPTRRGGGLNQPQHFGDGTRLSIL.

The V and J genes are TRBV5-6 and TRBJ2-3, with TRBD2 as a possible D gene (5 bases). From germline, CDR1 is SGHDT and CDR2 YYEEEE. V shed 4 bases and J shed 1 base, with 13 bases lying between them. The CDR3 sequence is 15 residues long. This chain's CDR3 is CASSPEVGGTDTQYF. CDR3 sequence (DNA): TGTGCCAGCAGCCCTGAGGTGGGAGGCACAGATACGCAGTATTTT.

V and J are TRBV19 and TRBJ1-4, with TRBD1 identical over 8 bases. Germline V gene lookup returns CDR1 LNHDA and CDR2 SQIVND (reference sequence). The CDR3 spans 13 residues. V gave up 9 bases and J gave up 7 bases; unmatched junction bases: 7. The CDR3: CASLDRAGEKLFF. CDR3 DNA sequence: TGTGCCAGCCTGGACAGGGCTGGTGAAAAACTGTTTTTT.

This chain links TRBV19 with TRBJ2-7; weak D call: TRBD2 (5 bases). This CDR3 contains 13 residues. Germline CDR1 reads LNHDA; CDR2 reads SQIVND (reference sequence). V was pared by 8 bases and J by 4 bases, with 15 bases between. This CDR3 reads CASGPGSAYEQYF. The CDR3 nucleotides are TGTGCCAGTGGCCCGGGGAGCGCTTACGAGCAGTACTTC.

This chain links TRBV5-1 with TRBJ2-7, with 8 bases lining up with TRBD1. The CDR3 is 13 amino acids. Germline V gene data show CDR1 as SGHRS and CDR2 as YFSETQ. Trimming removed 4 bases from V and 5 bases from J; junction bases left unmatched: 5. The CDR3 bases are TGCGCCAGCAGCGGGGGGACAGGCGACGAGCAGTACTTC. It codes for CASSGGTGDEQYF.

This clone was found once. The rearrangement uses TRBV28 and TRBJ1-3, with TRBD1 as a possible D gene (5 bases). V lost 7 bases, J lost 8 bases, and 15 bases lay in between. The CDR3 consists of 13 residues. Looked up from germline, CDR1 is MDHEN and CDR2 is SYDVKM. CDR3 sequence: CASTPQGRHTIYF. DNA of the CDR3: TGTGCCAGCACACCGCAGGGCCGTCACACCATATATTTT.

This clone was found a few times. The chain has TRBV2 and TRBJ1-5; 8 bases align to TRBD1. The V and J ends lost 3 bases and 7 bases, in that order; junction bases with no gene match: 5. The CDR3 loop spans 14 amino acids. Germline lookup yields CDR1 SNHLY and CDR2 FYNNEI. CDR3 nucleotides: TGTGCCAGCAGTGAGGACAGGGCGGAACAGCCCCAGCATTTT. It is translated as CASSEDRAEQPQHF.